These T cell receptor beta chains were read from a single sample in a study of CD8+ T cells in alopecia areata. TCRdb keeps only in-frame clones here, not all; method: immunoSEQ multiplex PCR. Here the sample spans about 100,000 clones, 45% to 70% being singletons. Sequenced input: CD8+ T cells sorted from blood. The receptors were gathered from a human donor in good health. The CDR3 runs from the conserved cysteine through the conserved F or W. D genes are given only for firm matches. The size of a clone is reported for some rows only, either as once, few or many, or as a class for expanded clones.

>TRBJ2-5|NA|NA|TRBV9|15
TGTGCCAGCAGCGTAGCGGGTGCCCCCCGGGAGACCCAGTACTTC
CASSVAGAPRETQYF
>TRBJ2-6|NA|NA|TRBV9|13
TGTGCCAGCAGCGTAGGTGGGGCCAACGTCCTGACTTTC
CASSVGGANVLTF
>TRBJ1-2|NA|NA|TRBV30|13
TGTGCCTGGAACCCCTTCGACAGTAGGGGTGGCACCTTC
CAWNPFDSRGGTF
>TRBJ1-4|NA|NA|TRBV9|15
TGTGCCAGCAGCGTGGGGGCAGTCGCTAATGAAAAACTGTTTTTT
CASSVGAVANEKLFF
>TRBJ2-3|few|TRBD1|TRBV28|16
TGTGCCAGCAGTTTCCACCCGGGACAGGGGGCAGATACGCAGTATTTT
CASSFHPGQGADTQYF
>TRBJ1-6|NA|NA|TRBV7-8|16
TGTGCCAGCAGCTTGGGAAACGACAGGTCTAATTCACCCCTCCACTTT
CASSLGNDRSNSPLHF
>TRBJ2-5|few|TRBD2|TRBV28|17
TGTGCCAGCAGATCCCTATCTAGCGGGGGGGCCTGGGAGACCCAGTACTTC
CASRSLSSGGAWETQYF
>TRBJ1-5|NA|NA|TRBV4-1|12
TGCGCCAGCAGCCAAGAGGGGCAGCCCCAGCATTTT
CASSQEGQPQHF
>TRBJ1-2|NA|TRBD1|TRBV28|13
TGTGCCAGCAGTCCGACAGGGGTGGACGGCTACACCTTC
CASSPTGVDGYTF
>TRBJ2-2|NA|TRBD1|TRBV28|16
TGTGCCAGCAGTTTGACAGGGGGCGCCTTCCCCGGGGAGCTGTTTTTT
CASSLTGGAFPGELFF
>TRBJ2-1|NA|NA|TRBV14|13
TGTGCCAGCAGTACACTCAGTCGCAATGAGCAGTTCTTC
CASSTLSRNEQFF
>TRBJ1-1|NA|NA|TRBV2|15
TGTGCCAGCAGTGACGGGAGGGGAGTGAACACTGAAGCTTTCTTT
CASSDGRGVNTEAFF
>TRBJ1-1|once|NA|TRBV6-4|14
TGTGCCAGCAGTTACGGAGCGGGGAACACTGAAGCTTTCTTT
CASSYGAGNTEAFF
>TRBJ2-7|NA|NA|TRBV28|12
TGTGCCAGCAGCGGGAGCTCCTACGAGCAGTACTTC
CASSGSSYEQYF
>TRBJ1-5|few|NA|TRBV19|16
TGTGCCAGTAGTATACGGGGCCAGGGTTGGATTCAGCCCCAGCATTTT
CASSIRGQGWIQPQHF
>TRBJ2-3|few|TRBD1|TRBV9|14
TGTGCCAGCAGCCCGTGGACAGGGGAGGATACGCAGTATTTT
CASSPWTGEDTQYF
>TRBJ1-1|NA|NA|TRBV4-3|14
TGCGCCAGCAGCCAAGGGGGCCGAGACACTGAAGCTTTCTTT
CASSQGGRDTEAFF
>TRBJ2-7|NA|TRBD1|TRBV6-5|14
TGTGCCAGCAGTGATGGGACAGGGTCCTACGAGCAGTACTTC
CASSDGTGSYEQYF
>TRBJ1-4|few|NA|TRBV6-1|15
TGTGCCAGCAGTGAAGTTCCAGGGGAGGTTGAAAAACTGTTTTTT
CASSEVPGEVEKLFF
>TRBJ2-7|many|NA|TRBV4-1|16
TGCGCCAGCAGCCAGGAAAATGGGAGGGACACTTACGAGCAGTACTTC
CASSQENGRDTYEQYF
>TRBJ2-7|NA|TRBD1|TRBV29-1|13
TGCAGCGCCGCGGGACAGGGTAGCGACGAGCAGTACTTC
CSAAGQGSDEQYF
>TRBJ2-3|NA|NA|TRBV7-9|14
TGTGCCAGCAGCTTAACTAGTCTCACAGATACGCAGTATTTT
CASSLTSLTDTQYF
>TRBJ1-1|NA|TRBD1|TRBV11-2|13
TGTGCCAGCAGCTTAGGGACAGGGGGCGAAGCTTTCTTT
CASSLGTGGEAFF
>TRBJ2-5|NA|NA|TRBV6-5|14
TGTGCCAGCAGTCCTACAGGGCCGCAAGAGACCCAGTACTTC
CASSPTGPQETQYF
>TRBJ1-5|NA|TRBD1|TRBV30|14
TGTGCCTGGAGTCTTGGACAGGGTAATCAGCCCCAGCATTTT
CAWSLGQGNQPQHF
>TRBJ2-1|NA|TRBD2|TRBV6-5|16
TGTGCCAGCAGTTCTGAACTAGCGGGGGGGGGCAATGAGCAGTTCTTC
CASSSELAGGGNEQFF
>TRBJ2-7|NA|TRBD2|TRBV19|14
TGTGCCAGCGCTATAGCGGGGGGCTTCTACGAGCAGTACTTC
CASAIAGGFYEQYF
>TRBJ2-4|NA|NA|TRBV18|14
TGTGCCAGCTCAGCAGGAGGCGCCAAAAACATTCAGTACTTC
CASSAGGAKNIQYF
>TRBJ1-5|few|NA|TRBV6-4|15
TGTGCCAGCAGTTTATTGGGAGCCATCAATCAGCCCCAGCATTTT
CASSLLGAINQPQHF
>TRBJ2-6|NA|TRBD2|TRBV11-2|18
TGTGCCAGCAGCCATCCAGCGGGGGGGGCCGCTGGGGCCAACGTCCTGACTTTC
CASSHPAGGAAGANVLTF
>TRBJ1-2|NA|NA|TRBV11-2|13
TGTGCCAGCAGCTTGGGCAGGGCGTATGGCTACACCTTC
CASSLGRAYGYTF
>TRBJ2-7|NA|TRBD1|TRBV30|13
TGTGCCTGGAGTCTGGGACAGGGCTACGAGCAGTACTTC
CAWSLGQGYEQYF
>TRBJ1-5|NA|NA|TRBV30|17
TGTGCCTGGAGTTCAAGGGCGGCCGGGTTGGGCAATCAGCCCCAGCATTTT
CAWSSRAAGLGNQPQHF
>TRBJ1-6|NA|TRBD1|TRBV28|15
TGTGCCAGCAGGGGGGACAGTTGGGCAGGTTCACCCCTCCACTTT
CASRGDSWAGSPLHF
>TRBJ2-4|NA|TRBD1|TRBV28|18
TGTGCCAGCAGCCAGGGGGTCCCGAAAAAACTAGCCAAAAACATTCAGTACTTC
CASSQGVPKKLAKNIQYF
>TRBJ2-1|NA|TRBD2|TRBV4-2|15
TGTGCCAGCAGCCAAGAGACTAGCGGGACTGAAGAGCAGTTCTTC
CASSQETSGTEEQFF
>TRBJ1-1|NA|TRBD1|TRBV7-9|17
TGTGCCAGCAGCCCTTGGGGGACAGTGTCACTGAACACTGAAGCTTTCTTT
CASSPWGTVSLNTEAFF
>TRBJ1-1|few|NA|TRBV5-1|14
TGTGCCAGCAGCTTGTTGTTCAGGTCCACTGAAGCTTTCTTT
CASSLLFRSTEAFF
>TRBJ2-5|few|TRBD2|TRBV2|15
TGTGCCAGCAGTGAAAGTAGCGGGGGTCACCTTACCCAGTACTTC
CASSESSGGHLTQYF
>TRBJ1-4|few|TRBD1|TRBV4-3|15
TGCGCCAGCAGCCAACGGACAGGGGACGTTGAAAAACTGTTTTTT
CASSQRTGDVEKLFF
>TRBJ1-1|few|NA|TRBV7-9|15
TGTGCCAGCAGCTTACCGGGCCTGTGGGACACTGAAGCTTTCTTT
CASSLPGLWDTEAFF